This T cell receptor beta chain was captured by sequencing in a study of blood T cells in healthy people across ages. CDR1 and CDR2 (germline): MNHEY, SVGEGT. CDR3 size: 15 residues. The V end was cut by 6 bases, the J end by 0 bases, with 13 bases between. The use of a sample-barcoded 5' primer and a J-beta primer mix characterized a second PCR of roughly 6 to 11 cycles. MiXCR, applied by TCRdb to the 5' RACE reads, yields one record per CDR3 protein. The sample consists of some 640,000 distinct CDR3 sequences, 45% to 50% of them appearing once. This chain links TRBV6-2 or TRBV6-3 with TRBJ2-3; D possibly matches TRBD1 or TRBD2 (6 bases each). Sequencing was performed on blood. This TCR came from a woman aged 55-69 years in good health. CDR3 sequence (DNA): TGTGCCAGCAGAAGGGGGACTTCTAGCACAGATACGCAGTATTTT. Its protein is CASRRGTSSTDTQYF.